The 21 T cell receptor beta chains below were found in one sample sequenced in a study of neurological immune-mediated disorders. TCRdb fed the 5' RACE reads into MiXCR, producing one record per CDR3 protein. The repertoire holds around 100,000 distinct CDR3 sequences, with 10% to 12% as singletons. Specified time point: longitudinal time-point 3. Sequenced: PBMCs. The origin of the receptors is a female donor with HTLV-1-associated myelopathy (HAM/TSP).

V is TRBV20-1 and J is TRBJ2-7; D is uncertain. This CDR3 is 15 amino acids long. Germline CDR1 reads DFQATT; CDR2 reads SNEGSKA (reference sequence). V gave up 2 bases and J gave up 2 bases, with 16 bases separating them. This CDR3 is CSARIGGTLTYEQYF. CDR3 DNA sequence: TGCAGTGCTAGAATTGGCGGAACTCTCACCTACGAGCAGTACTTC.

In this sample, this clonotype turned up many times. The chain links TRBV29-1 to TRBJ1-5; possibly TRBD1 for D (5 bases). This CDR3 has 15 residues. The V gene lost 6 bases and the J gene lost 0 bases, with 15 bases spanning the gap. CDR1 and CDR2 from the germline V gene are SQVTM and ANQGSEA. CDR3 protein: CSVGETANSNQPQHF. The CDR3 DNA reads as TGCAGCGTAGGGGAGACGGCAAATAGCAATCAGCCCCAGCATTTT.

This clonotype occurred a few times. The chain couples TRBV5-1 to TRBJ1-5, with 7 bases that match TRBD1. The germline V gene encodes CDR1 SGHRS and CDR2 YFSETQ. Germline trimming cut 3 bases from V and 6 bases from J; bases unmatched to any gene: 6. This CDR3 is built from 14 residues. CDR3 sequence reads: CASSSGQEGQPQHF. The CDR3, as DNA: TGCGCCAGCAGCTCCGGACAGGAGGGTCAGCCCCAGCATTTT.

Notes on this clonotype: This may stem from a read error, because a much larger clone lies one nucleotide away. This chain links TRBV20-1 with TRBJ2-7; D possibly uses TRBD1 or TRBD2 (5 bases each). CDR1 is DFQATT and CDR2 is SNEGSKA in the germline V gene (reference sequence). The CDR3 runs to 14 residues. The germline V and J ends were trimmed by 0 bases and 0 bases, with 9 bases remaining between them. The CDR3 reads CSARDWGISYEQYF. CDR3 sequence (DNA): TGCAGTGCTAGAGATTGGGGGATCTCCTACGAGCAGTACTTC.

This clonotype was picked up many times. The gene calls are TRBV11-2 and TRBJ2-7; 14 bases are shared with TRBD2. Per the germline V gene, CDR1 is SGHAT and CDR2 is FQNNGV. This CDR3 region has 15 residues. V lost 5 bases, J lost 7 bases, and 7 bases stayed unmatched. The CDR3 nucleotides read TGTGCCAGCAGCGTTAGGACTAGCGGGGGGCAGGAGCAGTACTTC. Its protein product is CASSVRTSGGQEQYF. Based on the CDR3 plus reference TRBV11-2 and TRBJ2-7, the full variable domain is EAGVAQSPRYKIIEKRQSVAFWCNPISGHATLYWYQQILGQGPKLLIQFQNNGVVDDSQLPKDRFSAERLKGVDSTLKIQPAKLEDSAVYLCASSVRTSGGQEQYFGPGTRLTVT.

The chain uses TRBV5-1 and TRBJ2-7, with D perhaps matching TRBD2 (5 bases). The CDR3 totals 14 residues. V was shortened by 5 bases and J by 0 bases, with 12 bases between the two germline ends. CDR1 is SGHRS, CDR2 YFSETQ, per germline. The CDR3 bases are TGCGCCAGCAGTTCCGCCGGGAACTCCTACGAGCAGTACTTC. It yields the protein CASSSAGNSYEQYF.

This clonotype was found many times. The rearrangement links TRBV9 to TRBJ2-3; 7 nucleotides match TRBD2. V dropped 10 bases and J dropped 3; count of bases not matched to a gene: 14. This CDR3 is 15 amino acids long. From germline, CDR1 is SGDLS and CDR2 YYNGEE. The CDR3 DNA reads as TGTGCCTCAACCCGGGGGGACCCTAATACAGATACGCAGTATTTT. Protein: CASTRGDPNTDTQYF.

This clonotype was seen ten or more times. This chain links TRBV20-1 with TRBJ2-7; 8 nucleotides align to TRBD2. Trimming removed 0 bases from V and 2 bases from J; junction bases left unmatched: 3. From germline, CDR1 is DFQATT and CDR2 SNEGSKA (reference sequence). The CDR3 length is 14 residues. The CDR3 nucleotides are TGCAGTGCTAGAGATCTAGCGGGCGCCTACGAGCAGTACTTC. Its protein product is CSARDLAGAYEQYF.

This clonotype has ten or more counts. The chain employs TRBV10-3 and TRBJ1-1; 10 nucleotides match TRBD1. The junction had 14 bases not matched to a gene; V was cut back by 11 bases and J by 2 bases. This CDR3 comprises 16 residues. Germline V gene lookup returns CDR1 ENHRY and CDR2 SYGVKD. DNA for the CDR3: TGTGCCGCAAAAGGTAGCGGGACAGGGGTTAACACTGAAGCTTTCTTT. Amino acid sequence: CAAKGSGTGVNTEAFF.

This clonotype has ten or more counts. The CDR3 reads CSAKTSGGASDTQYF. The CDR3 DNA reads TGCAGTGCGAAAACTAGCGGGGGGGCCTCAGATACGCAGTATTTT. The chain employs TRBV20-1 and TRBJ2-3; 13 bases fit TRBD2. This CDR3 contains 15 residues. V shed 6 bases and J 4 bases; nucleotides not matched to a gene: 7. The germline V gene encodes CDR1 DFQATT and CDR2 SNEGSKA (reference sequence).

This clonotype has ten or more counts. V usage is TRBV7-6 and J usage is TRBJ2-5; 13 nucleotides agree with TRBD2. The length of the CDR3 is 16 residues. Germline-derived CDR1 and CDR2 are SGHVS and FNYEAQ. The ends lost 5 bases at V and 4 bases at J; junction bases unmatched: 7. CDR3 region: CASSPQLAGGGETQYF. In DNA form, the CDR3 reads TGTGCCAGCAGCCCCCAACTAGCGGGGGGGGGAGAGACCCAGTACTTC.

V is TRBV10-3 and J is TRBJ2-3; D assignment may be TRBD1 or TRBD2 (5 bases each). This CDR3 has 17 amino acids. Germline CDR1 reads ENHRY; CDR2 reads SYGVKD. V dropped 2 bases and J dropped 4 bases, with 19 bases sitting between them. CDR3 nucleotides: TGTGCCATCAGTGAGGGGGCCCAGGGAGAAGGGTCAGATACGCAGTATTTT. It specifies CAISEGAQGEGSDTQYF.

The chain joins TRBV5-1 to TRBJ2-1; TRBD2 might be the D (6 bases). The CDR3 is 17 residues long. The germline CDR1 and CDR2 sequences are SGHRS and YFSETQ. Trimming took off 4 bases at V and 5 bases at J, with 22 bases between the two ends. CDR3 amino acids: CASSLTNARGKDNEQFF. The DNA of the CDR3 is TGCGCCAGCAGCCTGACCAATGCACGGGGGAAAGACAATGAGCAGTTCTTC.

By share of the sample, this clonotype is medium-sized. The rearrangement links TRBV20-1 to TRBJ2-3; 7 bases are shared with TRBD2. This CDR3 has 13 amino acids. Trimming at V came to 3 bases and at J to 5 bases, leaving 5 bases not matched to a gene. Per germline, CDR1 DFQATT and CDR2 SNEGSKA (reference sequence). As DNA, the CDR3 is TGCAGTGCTAGGGTGGGGGGGGGAGATACGCAGTATTTT. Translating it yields CSARVGGGDTQYF.

The CDR3 sequence is CSAMGLGRYNEQFF. DNA of the CDR3: TGCAGTGCTATGGGACTAGGTCGATACAATGAGCAGTTCTTC. V usage is TRBV20-1 and J usage is TRBJ2-1; 8 bases are a match to TRBD2. This CDR3 spans 14 amino acids. Trimming cost V 4 bases and J 4 bases; bases outside gene matches: 6. Germline CDR1 and CDR2: DFQATT and SNEGSKA (reference sequence).

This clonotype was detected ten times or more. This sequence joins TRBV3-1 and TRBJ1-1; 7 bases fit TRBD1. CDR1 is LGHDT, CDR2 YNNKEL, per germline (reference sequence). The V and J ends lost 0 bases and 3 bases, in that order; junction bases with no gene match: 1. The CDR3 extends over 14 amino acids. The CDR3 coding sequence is TGTGCCAGCAGCCAAGACAGGGGGTACACTGAAGCTTTCTTT. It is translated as CASSQDRGYTEAFF.

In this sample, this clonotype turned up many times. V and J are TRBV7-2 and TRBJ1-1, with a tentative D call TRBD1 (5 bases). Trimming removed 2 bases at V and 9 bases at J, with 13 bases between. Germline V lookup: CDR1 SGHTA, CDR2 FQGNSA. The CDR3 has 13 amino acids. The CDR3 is CASSLWEGSQAFF. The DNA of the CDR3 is TGTGCCAGCAGCTTATGGGAGGGGAGCCAAGCTTTCTTT. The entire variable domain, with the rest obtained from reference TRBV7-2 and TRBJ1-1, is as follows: GAGVSQSPSNKVTEKGKDVELRCDPISGHTALYWYRQSLGQGLEFLIYFQGNSAPDKSGLPSDRFSAERTGGSVSTLTIQRTQQEDSAVYLCASSLWEGSQAFFGQGTRLTVV.

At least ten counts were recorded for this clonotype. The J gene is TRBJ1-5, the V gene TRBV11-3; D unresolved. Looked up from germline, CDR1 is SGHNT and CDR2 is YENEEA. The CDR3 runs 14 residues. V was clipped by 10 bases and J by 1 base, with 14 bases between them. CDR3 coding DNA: TGTGCCACCTCATTCGGTGTGAGCAATCAGCCCCAGCATTTT. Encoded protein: CATSFGVSNQPQHF.

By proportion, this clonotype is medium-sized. The CDR3 sequence is CASSLYKENTEAFF. In nucleotides, the CDR3 is TGTGCCAGCAGTTTATATAAGGAGAACACTGAAGCTTTCTTT. The V and J genes are TRBV28 and TRBJ1-1; D is unclear. The length of the CDR3 is 14 residues. V lost 1 base to trimming and J lost 1 base, with 7 bases between them. CDR1 and CDR2 (germline): MDHEN, SYDVKM.

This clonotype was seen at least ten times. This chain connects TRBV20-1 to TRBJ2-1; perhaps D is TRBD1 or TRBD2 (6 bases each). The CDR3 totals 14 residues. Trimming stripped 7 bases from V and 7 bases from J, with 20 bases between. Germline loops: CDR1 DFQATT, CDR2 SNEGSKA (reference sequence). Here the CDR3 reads CSVRTTRGLNEQFF. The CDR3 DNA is TGCAGTGTCAGGACTACCAGGGGCCTGAATGAGCAGTTCTTC.

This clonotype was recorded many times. CDR3 coding DNA: TGCAGTGCTAGAACTCATCAGGGGAGGACAGATACGCAGTATTTT. Its translation is CSARTHQGRTDTQYF. The chain couples TRBV20-1 to TRBJ2-3; TRBD1 or TRBD2 may be the D gene (6 bases each). The V gene's germline CDR1 is DFQATT and CDR2 SNEGSKA (reference sequence). This CDR3 has 15 residues. V lost 2 bases and J lost 3, with 15 bases in between.